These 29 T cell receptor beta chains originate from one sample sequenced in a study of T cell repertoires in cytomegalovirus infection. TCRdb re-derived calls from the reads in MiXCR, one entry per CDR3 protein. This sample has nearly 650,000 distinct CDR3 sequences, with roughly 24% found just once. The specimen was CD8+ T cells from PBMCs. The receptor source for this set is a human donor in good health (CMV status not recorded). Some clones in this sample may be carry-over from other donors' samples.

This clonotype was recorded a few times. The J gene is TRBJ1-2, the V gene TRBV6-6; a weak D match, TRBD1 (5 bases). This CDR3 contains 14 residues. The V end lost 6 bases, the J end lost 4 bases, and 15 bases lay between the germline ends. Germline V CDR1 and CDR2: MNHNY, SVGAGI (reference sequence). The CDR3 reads CASSPAGSLYGYTF. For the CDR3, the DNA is TGTGCCAGCAGCCCAGCAGGGTCCCTCTATGGCTACACCTTC.

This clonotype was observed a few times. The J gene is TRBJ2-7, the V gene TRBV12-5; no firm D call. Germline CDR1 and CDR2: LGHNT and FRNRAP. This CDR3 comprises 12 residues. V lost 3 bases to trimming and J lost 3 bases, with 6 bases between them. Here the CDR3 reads CASGFGDYEQYF. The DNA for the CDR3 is TGTGCTAGTGGTTTTGGAGACTACGAGCAGTACTTC.

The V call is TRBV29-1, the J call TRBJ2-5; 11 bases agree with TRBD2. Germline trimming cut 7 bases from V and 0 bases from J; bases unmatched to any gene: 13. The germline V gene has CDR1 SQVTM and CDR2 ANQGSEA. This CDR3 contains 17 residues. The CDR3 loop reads CSARGLAGGLYQETQYF. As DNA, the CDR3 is TGCAGCGCACGAGGACTAGCGGGTGGACTGTACCAAGAGACCCAGTACTTC.

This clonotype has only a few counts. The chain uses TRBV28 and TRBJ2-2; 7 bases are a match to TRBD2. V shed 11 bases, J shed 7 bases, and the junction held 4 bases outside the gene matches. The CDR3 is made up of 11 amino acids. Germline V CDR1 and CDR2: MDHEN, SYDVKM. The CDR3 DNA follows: TGTGCCGGCCCGGGGGGCGGGGAGCTGTTTTTT. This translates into CAGPGGGELFF.

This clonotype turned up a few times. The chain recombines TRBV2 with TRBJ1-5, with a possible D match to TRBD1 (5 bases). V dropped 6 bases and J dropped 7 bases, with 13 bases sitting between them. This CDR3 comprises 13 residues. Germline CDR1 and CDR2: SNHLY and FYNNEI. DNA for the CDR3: TGTGCCAGCAGGGCGGGGACTATCCAGCCCCAGCATTTT. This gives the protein CASRAGTIQPQHF.

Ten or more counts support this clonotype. The chain's CDR3 is CASSYSPGLAGATYNEQFF. The CDR3 nucleotides read TGTGCCAGCAGTTACTCACCGGGACTAGCGGGGGCGACCTACAATGAGCAGTTCTTC. The chain employs TRBV6-6 and TRBJ2-1; 14 positions agree with TRBD2. CDR1 is MNHNY, CDR2 SVGAGI, per germline (reference sequence). Losses at the gene ends were 0 bases for V and 2 bases for J; bases not matched to a gene: 6. The CDR3 consists of 19 residues.

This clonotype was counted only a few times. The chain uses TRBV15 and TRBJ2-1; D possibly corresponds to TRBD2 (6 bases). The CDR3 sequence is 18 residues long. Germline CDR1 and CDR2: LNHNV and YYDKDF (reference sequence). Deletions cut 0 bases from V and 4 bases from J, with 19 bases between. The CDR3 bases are TGTGCCACCAGCAGAGAGGGGGGACTCAGGGTTATATACAATGAGCAGTTCTTC. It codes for CATSREGGLRVIYNEQFF.

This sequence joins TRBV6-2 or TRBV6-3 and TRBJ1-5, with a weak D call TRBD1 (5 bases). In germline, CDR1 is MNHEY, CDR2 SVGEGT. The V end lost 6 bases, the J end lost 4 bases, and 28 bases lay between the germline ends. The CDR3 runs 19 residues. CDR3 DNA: TGTGCCAGCAGGGACCCCACGGGACTGCACATTCGAAGTAATCAGCCCCAGCATTTT. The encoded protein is CASRDPTGLHIRSNQPQHF.

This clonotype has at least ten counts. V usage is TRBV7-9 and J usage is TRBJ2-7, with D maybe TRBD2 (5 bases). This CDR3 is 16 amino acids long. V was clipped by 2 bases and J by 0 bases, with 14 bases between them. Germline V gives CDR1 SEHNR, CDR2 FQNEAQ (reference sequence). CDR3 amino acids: CASSLPTGSNSYEQYF. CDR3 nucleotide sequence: TGTGCCAGCAGCTTACCCACGGGATCCAACTCCTACGAGCAGTACTTC.

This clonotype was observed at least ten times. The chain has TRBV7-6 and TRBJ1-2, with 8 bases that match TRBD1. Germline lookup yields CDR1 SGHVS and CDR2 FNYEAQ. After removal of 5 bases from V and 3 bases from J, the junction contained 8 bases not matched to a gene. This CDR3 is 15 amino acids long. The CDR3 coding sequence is TGTGCCAGCAGCCCACGGACAGGGCGGGACTATGGCTACACCTTC. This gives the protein CASSPRTGRDYGYTF.

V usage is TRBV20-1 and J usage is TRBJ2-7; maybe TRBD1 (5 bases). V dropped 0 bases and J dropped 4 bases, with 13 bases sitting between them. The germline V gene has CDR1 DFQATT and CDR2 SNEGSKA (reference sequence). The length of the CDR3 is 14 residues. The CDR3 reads CSARDGRVGYEQYF. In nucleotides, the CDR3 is TGCAGTGCTAGAGATGGCAGGGTCGGTTACGAGCAGTACTTC.

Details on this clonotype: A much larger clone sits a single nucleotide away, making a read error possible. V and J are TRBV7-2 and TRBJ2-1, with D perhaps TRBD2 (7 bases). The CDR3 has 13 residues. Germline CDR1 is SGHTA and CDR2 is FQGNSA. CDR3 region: CVSSEKQRGHENF. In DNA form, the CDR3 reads TGTGTCAGCAGCGAGAAACAGCGGGGACACGAAAACTTC. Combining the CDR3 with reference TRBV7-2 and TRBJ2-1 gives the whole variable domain GAGVSQSPSNKVTEKGKDVELRCDPISGHTALYWYRQSLGQGLEFLIYFQGNSAPDKSGLPSDRFSAERTGGSVSTLTIQRTQQEDSAVYLCVSSEKQRGHENFGPGTRLTVL.

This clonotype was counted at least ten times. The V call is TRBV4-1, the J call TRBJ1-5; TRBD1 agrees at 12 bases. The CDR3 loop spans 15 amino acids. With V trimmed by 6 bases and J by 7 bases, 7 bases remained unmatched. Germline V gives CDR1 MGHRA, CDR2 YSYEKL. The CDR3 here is CASSLGQGARQPQHF. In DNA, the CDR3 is TGCGCCAGCAGTCTGGGACAGGGGGCAAGACAGCCCCAGCATTTT.

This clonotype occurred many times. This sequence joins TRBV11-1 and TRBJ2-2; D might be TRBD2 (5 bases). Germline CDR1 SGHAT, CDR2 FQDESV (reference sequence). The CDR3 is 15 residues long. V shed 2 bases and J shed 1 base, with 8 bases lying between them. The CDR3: CASSLRTENTGELFF. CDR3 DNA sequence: TGTGCCAGCAGCTTAAGGACTGAGAACACCGGGGAGCTGTTTTTT.

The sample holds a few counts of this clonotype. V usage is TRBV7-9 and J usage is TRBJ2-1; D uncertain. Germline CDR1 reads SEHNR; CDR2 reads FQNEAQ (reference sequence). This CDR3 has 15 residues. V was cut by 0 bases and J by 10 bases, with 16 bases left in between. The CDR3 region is CASSLAGPHTEEQFF. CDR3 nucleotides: TGTGCCAGCAGCTTAGCAGGGCCCCACACAGAGGAGCAGTTCTTC. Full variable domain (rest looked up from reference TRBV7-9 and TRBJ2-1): DTGVSQNPRHKITKRGQNVTFRCDPISEHNRLYWYRQTLGQGPEFLTYFQNEAQLEKSRLLSDRFSAERPKGSFSTLEIQRTEQGDSAMYLCASSLAGPHTEEQFFGPGTRLTVL.

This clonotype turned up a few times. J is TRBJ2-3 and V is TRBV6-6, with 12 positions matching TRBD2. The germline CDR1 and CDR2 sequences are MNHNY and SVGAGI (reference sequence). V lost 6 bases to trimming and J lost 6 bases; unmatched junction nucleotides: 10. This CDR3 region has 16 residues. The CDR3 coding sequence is TGTGCCAGCAGCGGACTAGCGGGGATTTTTCCCGATACGCAGTATTTT. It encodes CASSGLAGIFPDTQYF.

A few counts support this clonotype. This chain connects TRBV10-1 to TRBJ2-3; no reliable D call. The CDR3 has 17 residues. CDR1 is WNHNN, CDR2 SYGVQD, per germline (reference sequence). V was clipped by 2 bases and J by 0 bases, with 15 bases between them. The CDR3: CASSEERQKTSTDTQYF. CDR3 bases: TGCGCCAGCAGTGAGGAAAGGCAGAAGACTAGCACAGATACGCAGTATTTT.

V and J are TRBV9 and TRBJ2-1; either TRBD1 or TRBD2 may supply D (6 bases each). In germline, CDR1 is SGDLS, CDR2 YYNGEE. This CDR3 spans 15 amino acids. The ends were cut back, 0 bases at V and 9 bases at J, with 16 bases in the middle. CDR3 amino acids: CASSVEGGGLSEQFF. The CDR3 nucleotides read TGTGCCAGCAGCGTAGAGGGGGGAGGACTCTCTGAGCAGTTCTTC. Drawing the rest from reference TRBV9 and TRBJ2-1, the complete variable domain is DSGVTQTPKHLITATGQRVTLRCSPRSGDLSVYWYQQSLDQGLQFLIQYYNGEERAKGNILERFSAQQFPDLHSELNLSSLELGDSALYFCASSVEGGGLSEQFFGPGTRLTVL.

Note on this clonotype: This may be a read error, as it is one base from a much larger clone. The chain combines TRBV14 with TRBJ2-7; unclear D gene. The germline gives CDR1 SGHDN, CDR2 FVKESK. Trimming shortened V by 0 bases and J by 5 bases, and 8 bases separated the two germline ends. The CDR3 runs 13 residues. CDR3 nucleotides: TGTGCCAGCAGCCAAGATCTGGTCCACGAGCAGTACTTC. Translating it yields CASSQDLVHEQYF.

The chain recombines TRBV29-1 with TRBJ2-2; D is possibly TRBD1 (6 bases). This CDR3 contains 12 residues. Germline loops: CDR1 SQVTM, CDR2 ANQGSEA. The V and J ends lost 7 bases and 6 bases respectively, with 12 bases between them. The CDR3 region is CSGRGSSGELFF. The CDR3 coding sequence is TGCAGCGGCAGGGGAAGTTCCGGGGAGCTGTTTTTT.

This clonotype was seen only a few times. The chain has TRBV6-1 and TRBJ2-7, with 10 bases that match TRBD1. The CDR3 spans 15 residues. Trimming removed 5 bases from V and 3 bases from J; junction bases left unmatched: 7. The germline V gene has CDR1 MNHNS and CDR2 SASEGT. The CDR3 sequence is CASSWAWDRGYEQYF. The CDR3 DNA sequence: TGTGCCAGCAGTTGGGCCTGGGACAGGGGCTACGAGCAGTACTTC.

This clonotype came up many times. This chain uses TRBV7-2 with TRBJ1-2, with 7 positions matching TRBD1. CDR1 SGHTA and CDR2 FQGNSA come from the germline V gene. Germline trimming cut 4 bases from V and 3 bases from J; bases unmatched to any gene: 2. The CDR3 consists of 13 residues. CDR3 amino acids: CASSSTGYYGYTF. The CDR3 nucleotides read TGTGCCAGCAGCTCGACAGGGTACTATGGCTACACCTTC.

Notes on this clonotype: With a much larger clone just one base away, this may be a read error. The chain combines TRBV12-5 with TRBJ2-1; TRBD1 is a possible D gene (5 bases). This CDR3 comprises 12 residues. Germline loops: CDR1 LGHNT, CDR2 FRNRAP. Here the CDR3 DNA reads TGTGATAGTGGGCTGGGGCAGAATGAGCAGTTCTTC. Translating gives CDSGLGQNEQFF.

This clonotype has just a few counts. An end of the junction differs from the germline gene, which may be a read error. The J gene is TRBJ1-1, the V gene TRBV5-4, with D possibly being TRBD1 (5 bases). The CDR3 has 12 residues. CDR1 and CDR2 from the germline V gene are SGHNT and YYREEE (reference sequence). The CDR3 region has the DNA TGTGCCAGCGGCTTGGGGGACACTGAAGCTTTCTTT. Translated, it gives CASGLGDTEAFF.

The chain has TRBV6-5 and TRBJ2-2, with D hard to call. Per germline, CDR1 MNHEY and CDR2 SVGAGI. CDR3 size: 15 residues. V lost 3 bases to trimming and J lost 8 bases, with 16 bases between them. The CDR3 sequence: CASSYYRAGSGELFF. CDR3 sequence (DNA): TGTGCCAGCAGTTATTATCGGGCAGGATCGGGGGAGCTGTTTTTT.

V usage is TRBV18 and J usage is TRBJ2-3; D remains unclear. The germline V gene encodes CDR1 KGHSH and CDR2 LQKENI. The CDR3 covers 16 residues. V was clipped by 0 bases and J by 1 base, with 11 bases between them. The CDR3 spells CASSPPFMAGTDTQYF. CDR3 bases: TGTGCCAGCTCACCACCCTTTATGGCCGGCACAGATACGCAGTATTTT.

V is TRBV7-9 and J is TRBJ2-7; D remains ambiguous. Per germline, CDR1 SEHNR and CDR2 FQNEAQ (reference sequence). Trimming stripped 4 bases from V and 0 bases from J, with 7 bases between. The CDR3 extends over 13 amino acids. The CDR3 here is CASSSRSSYEQYF. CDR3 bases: TGTGCCAGCAGCTCTCGGAGCTCCTACGAGCAGTACTTC. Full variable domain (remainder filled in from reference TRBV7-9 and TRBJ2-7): DTGVSQNPRHKITKRGQNVTFRCDPISEHNRLYWYRQTLGQGPEFLTYFQNEAQLEKSRLLSDRFSAERPKGSFSTLEIQRTEQGDSAMYLCASSSRSSYEQYFGPGTRLTVT.

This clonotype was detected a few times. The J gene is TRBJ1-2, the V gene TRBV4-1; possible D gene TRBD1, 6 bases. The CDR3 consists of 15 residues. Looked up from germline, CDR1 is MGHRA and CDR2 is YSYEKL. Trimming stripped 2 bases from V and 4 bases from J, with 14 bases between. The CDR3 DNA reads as TGCGCCAGCAGCCAAAACCGAGGACAGAGCTATGGCTACACCTTC. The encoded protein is CASSQNRGQSYGYTF.

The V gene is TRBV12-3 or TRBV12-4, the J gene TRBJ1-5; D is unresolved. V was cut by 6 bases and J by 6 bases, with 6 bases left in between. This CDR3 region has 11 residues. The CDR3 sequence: CASSAGQPQHF. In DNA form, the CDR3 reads TGTGCCAGCAGCGCAGGTCAGCCCCAGCATTTT.